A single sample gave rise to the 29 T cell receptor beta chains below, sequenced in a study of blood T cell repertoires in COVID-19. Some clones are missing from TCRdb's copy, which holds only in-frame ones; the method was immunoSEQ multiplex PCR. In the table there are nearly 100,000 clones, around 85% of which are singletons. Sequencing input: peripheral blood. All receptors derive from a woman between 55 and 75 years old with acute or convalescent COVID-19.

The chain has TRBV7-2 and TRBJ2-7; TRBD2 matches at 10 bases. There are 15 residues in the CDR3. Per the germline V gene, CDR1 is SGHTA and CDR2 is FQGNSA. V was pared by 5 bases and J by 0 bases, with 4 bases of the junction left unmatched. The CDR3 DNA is TGTGCCAGCAGCCTTGGGACTAGCGTCTCCTACGAGCAGTACTTC. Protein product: CASSLGTSVSYEQYF.

The CDR3 region is CAWRYSGGGYTF. The DNA for the CDR3 is TGTGCCTGGAGATACTCAGGGGGGGGCTACACCTTC. The rearrangement uses TRBV30 and TRBJ1-2; 7 bases are shared with TRBD1. In germline, CDR1 is GTSNPN, CDR2 SVGIG (reference sequence). The junction had 6 bases not matched to a gene; V was cut back by 3 bases and J by 8 bases. This CDR3 region has 12 residues.

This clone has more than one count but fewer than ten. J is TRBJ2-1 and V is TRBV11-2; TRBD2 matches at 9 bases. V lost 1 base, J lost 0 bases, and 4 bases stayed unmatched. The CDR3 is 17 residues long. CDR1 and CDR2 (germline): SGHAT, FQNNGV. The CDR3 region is CASSLGSGGSSYNEQFF. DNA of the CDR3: TGTGCCAGCAGCTTAGGTAGCGGGGGTAGCTCCTACAATGAGCAGTTCTTC.

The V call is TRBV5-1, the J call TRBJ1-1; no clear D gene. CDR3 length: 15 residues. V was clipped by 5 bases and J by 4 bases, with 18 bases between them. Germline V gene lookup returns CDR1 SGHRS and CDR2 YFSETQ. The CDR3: CASSSNSGSGTEAFF. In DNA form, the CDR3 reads TGCGCCAGCAGTTCCAATTCCGGGTCGGGCACTGAAGCTTTCTTT.

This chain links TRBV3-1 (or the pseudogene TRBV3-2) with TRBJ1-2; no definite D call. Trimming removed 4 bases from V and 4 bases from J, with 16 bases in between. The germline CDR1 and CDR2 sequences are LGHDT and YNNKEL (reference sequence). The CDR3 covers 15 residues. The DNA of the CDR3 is TGTGCCAGCAGCCCCCGGGGAGGGAGAGGCTATGGCTACACCTTC. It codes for CASSPRGGRGYGYTF.

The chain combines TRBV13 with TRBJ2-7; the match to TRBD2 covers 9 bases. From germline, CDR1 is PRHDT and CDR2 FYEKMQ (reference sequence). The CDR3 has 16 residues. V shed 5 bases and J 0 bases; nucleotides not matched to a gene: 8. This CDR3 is CASSVGAGGRSYEQYF. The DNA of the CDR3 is TGTGCCAGCAGCGTCGGAGCGGGGGGCCGCTCCTACGAGCAGTACTTC. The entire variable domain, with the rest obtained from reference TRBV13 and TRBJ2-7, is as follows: AAGVIQSPRHLIKEKRETATLKCYPIPRHDTVYWYQQGPGQDPQFLISFYEKMQSDKGSIPDRFSAQQFSDYHSELNMSSLELGDSALYFCASSVGAGGRSYEQYFGPGTRLTVT.

The CDR3 DNA reads TGTGCCAGCAGCTTTTGGGCGGAGGGCGAGTACGAGCAGTACTTC. Its protein is CASSFWAEGEYEQYF. The chain carries TRBV7-2 and TRBJ2-7, with a tentative D call TRBD2 (6 bases). Germline V CDR1 and CDR2: SGHTA, FQGNSA. The CDR3 has 15 residues. The V gene lost 3 bases and the J gene lost 4 bases, with 16 bases spanning the gap.

The CDR3 reads CAIKVERGGQETQYF. CDR3 sequence (DNA): TGTGCCATCAAGGTTGAGCGGGGGGGCCAAGAGACCCAGTACTTC. V usage is TRBV10-3 and J usage is TRBJ2-5, with 10 bases lining up with TRBD2. CDR3 length: 15 residues. The V and J ends lost 7 bases and 1 base, in that order; junction bases with no gene match: 6. CDR1 is ENHRY and CDR2 is SYGVKD in the germline V gene.

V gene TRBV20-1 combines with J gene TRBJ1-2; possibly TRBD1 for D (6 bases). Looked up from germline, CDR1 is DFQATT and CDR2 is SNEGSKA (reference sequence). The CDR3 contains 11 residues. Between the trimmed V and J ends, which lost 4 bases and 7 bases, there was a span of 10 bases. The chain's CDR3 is CSAMTGSGYTF. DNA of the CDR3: TGCAGTGCTATGACAGGCTCTGGCTACACCTTC.

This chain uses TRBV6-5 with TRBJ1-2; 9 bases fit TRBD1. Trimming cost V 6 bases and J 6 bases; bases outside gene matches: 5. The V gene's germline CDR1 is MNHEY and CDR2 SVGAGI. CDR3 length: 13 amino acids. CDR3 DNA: TGTGCCAGCAGGAGACAGGGGGGCCATGGCTACACCTTC. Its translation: CASRRQGGHGYTF.

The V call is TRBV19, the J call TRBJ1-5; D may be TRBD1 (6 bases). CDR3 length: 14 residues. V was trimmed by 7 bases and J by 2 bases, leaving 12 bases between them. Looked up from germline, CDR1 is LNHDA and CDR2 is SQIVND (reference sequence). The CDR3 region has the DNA TGTGCCAGTACCTCCAGGGGAGGCAATCAGCCCCAGCATTTT. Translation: CASTSRGGNQPQHF.

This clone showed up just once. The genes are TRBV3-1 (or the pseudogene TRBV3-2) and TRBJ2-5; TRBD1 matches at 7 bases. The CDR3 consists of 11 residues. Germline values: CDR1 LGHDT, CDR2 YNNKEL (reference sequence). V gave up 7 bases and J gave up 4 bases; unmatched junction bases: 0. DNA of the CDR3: TGTGCCAGCAAGGGGGCAGAGACCCAGTACTTC. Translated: CASKGAETQYF.

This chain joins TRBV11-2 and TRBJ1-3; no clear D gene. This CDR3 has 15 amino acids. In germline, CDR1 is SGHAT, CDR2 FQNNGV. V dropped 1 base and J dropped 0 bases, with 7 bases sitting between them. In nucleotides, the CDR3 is TGTGCCAGCAGCTTAGGGCAGTTCTCTGGAAACACCATATATTTT. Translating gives CASSLGQFSGNTIYF.

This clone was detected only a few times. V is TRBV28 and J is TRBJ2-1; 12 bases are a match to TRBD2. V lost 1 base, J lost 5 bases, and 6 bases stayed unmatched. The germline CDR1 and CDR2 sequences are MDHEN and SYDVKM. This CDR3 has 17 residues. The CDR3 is CASSLSLAGGVNNEQFF. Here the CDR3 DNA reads TGTGCCAGCAGTTTATCCCTAGCGGGGGGGGTCAACAATGAGCAGTTCTTC.

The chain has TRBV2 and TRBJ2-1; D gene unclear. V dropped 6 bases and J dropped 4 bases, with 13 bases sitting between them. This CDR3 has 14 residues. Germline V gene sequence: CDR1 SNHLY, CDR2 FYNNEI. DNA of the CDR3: TGTGCCAGCAGCCAAACTGATCGGTACAATGAGCAGTTCTTC. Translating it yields CASSQTDRYNEQFF.

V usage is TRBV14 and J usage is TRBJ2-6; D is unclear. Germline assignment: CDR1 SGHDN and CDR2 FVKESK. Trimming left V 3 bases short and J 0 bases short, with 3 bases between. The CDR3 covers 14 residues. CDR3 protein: CASSHLSGANVLTF. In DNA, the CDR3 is TGTGCCAGCAGCCACCTCTCTGGGGCCAACGTCCTGACTTTC.

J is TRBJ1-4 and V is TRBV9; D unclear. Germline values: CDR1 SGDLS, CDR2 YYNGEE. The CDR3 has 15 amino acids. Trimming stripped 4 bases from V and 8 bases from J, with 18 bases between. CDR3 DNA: TGTGCCAGCAGCTCCCGGGCCACCGAGGGAGAAAAACTGTTTTTT. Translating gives CASSSRATEGEKLFF.

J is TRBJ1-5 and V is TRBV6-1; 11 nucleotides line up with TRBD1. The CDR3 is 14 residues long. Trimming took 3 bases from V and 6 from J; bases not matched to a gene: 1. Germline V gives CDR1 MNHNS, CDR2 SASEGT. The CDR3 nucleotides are TGTGCCAGCAGTGAGGGACAGGGGGGTCAGCCCCAGCATTTT. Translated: CASSEGQGGQPQHF.

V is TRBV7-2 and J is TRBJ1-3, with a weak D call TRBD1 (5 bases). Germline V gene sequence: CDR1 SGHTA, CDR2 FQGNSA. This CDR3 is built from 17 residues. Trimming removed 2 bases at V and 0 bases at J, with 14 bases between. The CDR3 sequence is CASSLMQGTISGNTIYF. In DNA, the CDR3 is TGTGCCAGCAGCTTAATGCAGGGTACCATCTCTGGAAACACCATATATTTT.

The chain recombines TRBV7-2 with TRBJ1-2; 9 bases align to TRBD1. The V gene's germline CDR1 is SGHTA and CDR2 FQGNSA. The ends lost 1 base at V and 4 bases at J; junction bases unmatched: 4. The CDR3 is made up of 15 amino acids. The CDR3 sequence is CASSLEGTGSYGYTF. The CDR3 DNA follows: TGTGCCAGCAGCTTAGAGGGGACAGGGTCCTATGGCTACACCTTC.

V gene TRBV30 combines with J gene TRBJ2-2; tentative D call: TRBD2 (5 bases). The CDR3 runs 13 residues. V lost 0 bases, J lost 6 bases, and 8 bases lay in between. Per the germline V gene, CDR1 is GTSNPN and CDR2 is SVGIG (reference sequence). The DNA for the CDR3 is TGTGCCTGGAGTGTCGAGGGTGCCGGGGAGCTGTTTTTT. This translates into CAWSVEGAGELFF.

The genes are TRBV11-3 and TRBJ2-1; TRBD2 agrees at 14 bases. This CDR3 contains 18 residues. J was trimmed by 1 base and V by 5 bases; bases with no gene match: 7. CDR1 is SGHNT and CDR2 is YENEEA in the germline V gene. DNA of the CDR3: TGTGCCAGCAGCCCTCGGACTAGCGGGGGGTCTTCCTACAATGAGCAGTTCTTC. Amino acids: CASSPRTSGGSSYNEQFF.

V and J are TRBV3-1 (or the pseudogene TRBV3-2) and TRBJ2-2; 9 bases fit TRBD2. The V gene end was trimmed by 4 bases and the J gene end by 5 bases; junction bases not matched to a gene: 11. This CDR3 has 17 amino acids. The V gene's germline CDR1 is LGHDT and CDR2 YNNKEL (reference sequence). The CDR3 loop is CASSPQAAGGPTGELFF. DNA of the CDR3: TGTGCCAGCAGCCCGCAGGCCGCGGGGGGGCCGACCGGGGAGCTGTTTTTT.

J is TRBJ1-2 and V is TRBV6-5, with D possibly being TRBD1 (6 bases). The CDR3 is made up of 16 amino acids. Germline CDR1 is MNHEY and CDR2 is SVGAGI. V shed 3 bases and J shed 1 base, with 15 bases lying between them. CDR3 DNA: TGTGCCAGCAGTTATCTCTCGGCCAGGGGTAACTATGGCTACACCTTC. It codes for CASSYLSARGNYGYTF.

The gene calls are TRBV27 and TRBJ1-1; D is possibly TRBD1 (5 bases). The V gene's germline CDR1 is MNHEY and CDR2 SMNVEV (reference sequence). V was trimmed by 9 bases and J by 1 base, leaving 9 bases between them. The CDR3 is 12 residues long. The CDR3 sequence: CASNDRNTEAFF. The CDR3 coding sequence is TGTGCCAGTAACGACAGGAACACTGAAGCTTTCTTT.

The CDR3 region is CASSYSDRVGNTIYF. CDR3 bases: TGTGCCAGCAGTTACTCGGACAGGGTGGGAAACACCATATATTTT. This rearrangement joins TRBV6-6 to TRBJ1-3; 8 nucleotides align to TRBD1. Per the germline V gene, CDR1 is MNHNY and CDR2 is SVGAGI (reference sequence). The V gene end was trimmed by 0 bases and the J gene end by 4 bases; junction bases not matched to a gene: 2. CDR3 length: 15 residues.

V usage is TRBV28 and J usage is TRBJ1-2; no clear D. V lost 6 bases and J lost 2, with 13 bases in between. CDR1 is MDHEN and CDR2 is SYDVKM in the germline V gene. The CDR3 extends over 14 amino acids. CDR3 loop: CASSPPHTNYGYTF. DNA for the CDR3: TGTGCCAGCAGCCCCCCCCATACAAACTATGGCTACACCTTC.

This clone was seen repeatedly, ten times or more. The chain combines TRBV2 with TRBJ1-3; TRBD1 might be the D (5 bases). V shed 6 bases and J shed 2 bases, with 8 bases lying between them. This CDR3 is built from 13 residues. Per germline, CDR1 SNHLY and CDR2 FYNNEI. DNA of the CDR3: TGTGCCAGCAGACAGGCACCTGGAAACACCATATATTTT. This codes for CASRQAPGNTIYF.

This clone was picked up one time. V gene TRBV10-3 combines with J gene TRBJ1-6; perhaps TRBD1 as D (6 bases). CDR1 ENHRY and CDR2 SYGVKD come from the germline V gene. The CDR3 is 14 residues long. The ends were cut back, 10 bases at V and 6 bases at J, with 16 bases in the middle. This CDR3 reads CATSTDRSNSPLHF. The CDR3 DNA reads TGTGCCACTTCAACGGACAGAAGTAATTCACCCCTCCACTTT.